The entry below gives a single T cell receptor (beta chain) sequence along with its context. Its antigen is still unknown. A second 7 to 11 cycle PCR used barcoded and J-beta primers. Via MiXCR, TCRdb re-called the 5' RACE reads, giving one row per CDR3 protein. The sample shows fewer than 1,200,000 distinct CDR3 sequences, roughly a quarter of them seen only once. Germline CDR1 reads SQVTM; CDR2 reads ANQGSEA. CDR3 size: 15 residues. The ends lost 6 bases at V and 7 bases at J; junction bases unmatched: 13. The entry originates in a study of blood T cells in healthy people across ages. Findings and limits, study-wide: In the absence of known donor CMV status, changes in expanded clonotypes were possibly confounded.

These data are also associated with another study on T cells of mothers and their children. From that report: Clones that were microchimeric and persistent were not detected among T cells.

J is TRBJ2-1 and V is TRBV29-1; TRBD2 aligns across 9 bases. The TCR originated in a girl aged 2 to 10 in good health. The specimen was blood. The chain's CDR3 is CSVALGGGVINEQFF. The DNA of the CDR3 is TGCAGCGTCGCACTAGGCGGGGGGGTTATTAATGAGCAGTTCTTC.